These 15 T cell receptor beta chains came from one sample sequenced in a study of blood T cells in healthy people across ages. A second PCR of about 6 to 12 cycles used a sample-barcoded 5' primer and a J-beta primer mix. Via MiXCR, TCRdb re-called the 5' RACE reads, giving one row per CDR3 protein. The sample carries about 780,000 distinct CDR3 sequences, 35% to 60% recorded once. The sequencing sample was made of blood. These receptors all stem from a man aged 80 or over in good health.

This clonotype was detected many times. The rearrangement uses TRBV20-1 and TRBJ1-5; possible D gene TRBD1, 5 bases. V dropped 1 base and J dropped 3 bases, with 16 bases sitting between them. The CDR3 runs to 16 residues. From germline, CDR1 is DFQATT and CDR2 SNEGSKA (reference sequence). The CDR3 coding sequence is TGCAGTGCTAGAGGAGGGGAATACCTCTTCAATCAGCCCCAGCATTTT. This sequence encodes CSARGGEYLFNQPQHF.

The chain links TRBV20-1 to TRBJ2-7; D is uncertain. This CDR3 region has 12 residues. Deletions cut 6 bases from V and 4 bases from J, with 13 bases between. Germline V gives CDR1 DFQATT, CDR2 SNEGSKA (reference sequence). Here the CDR3 DNA reads TGCAGTGCCCCAGACCGATTATACGAGCAGTACTTC. Protein sequence: CSAPDRLYEQYF.

In this sample, this clonotype turned up a few times. The chain uses TRBV27 and TRBJ2-3, with 10 positions matching TRBD1. This CDR3 spans 14 amino acids. Per germline, CDR1 MNHEY and CDR2 SMNVEV (reference sequence). Unmatched junction bases numbered 7, after V lost 8 bases and J lost 5 bases. CDR3 protein: CASSDRGIIDTQYF. As DNA, the CDR3 is TGTGCCAGCTCGGACAGGGGGATTATAGATACGCAGTATTTT.

The chain joins TRBV7-6 to TRBJ2-3; D may correspond to TRBD1 or TRBD2 (5 bases each). With 5 bases removed from V and 4 bases from J, the gap between germline ends came to 10 bases. Germline V gene data show CDR1 as SGHVS and CDR2 as FNYEAQ. The CDR3 length is 13 residues. CDR3 loop: CASSTRGPDTQYF. DNA for the CDR3: TGTGCCAGCAGCACCCGGGGCCCAGATACGCAGTATTTT.

This clonotype was detected only once. The chain uses TRBV5-1 and TRBJ2-5; D is unresolved. The CDR3 covers 14 residues. The germline V and J ends were trimmed by 0 bases and 2 bases, with 8 bases remaining between them. Per germline, CDR1 SGHRS and CDR2 YFSETQ. The CDR3 is CASSLVAKQETQYF. The CDR3 region has the DNA TGCGCCAGCAGCTTGGTGGCAAAGCAAGAGACCCAGTACTTC.

This clonotype was found a few times. The rearrangement uses TRBV2 and TRBJ1-6; perhaps TRBD1 as D (5 bases). The CDR3 is made up of 15 amino acids. Germline V lookup: CDR1 SNHLY, CDR2 FYNNEI. V shed 1 base and J shed 10 bases, with 14 bases lying between them. In nucleotides, the CDR3 is TGTGCCAGCAGTGAAGTTGGTCAGGGTGGGTCACCCCTCCACTTT. Its protein product is CASSEVGQGGSPLHF.

This clonotype was seen a few times. This rearrangement joins TRBV5-1 to TRBJ1-2, with 9 bases fitting TRBD1. Germline V gene sequence: CDR1 SGHRS, CDR2 YFSETQ. The CDR3 spans 17 residues. V was pared by 3 bases and J by 4 bases, with 13 bases of the junction left unmatched. The CDR3 coding sequence is TGCGCCAGCAGCTCGACCGGGACAGGGAAGGATGGCTATGGCTACACCTTC. Amino acid sequence: CASSSTGTGKDGYGYTF. Drawing the rest from reference TRBV5-1 and TRBJ1-2, the complete variable domain is KAGVTQTPRYLIKTRGQQVTLSCSPISGHRSVSWYQQTPGQGLQFLFEYFSETQRNKGNFPGRFSGRQFSNSRSEMNVSTLELGDSALYLCASSSTGTGKDGYGYTFGSGTRLTVV.

V is TRBV15 and J is TRBJ2-2; D gene uncertain. The CDR3 consists of 13 residues. V gave up 4 bases and J gave up 7 bases, with 10 bases separating them. Germline loops: CDR1 LNHNV, CDR2 YYDKDF (reference sequence). DNA of the CDR3: TGTGCCACCAGCAAATCTGTTAACGGGGAGCTGTTTTTT. It translates to CATSKSVNGELFF. The variable domain in full, with the rest retrieved from reference TRBV15 and TRBJ2-2, is DAMVIQNPRYQVTQFGKPVTLSCSQTLNHNVMYWYQQKSSQAPKLLFHYYDKDFNNEADTPDNFQSRRPNTSFCFLDIRSPGLGDTAMYLCATSKSVNGELFFGEGSRLTVL.

This clonotype was observed a single time. This sequence joins TRBV4-3 and TRBJ1-1; TRBD1 agrees at 8 bases. Germline CDR1 is LGHNA and CDR2 is YSLEER. V gave up 1 base and J gave up 0 bases; unmatched junction bases: 7. This CDR3 comprises 17 residues. DNA of the CDR3: TGCGCCAGCAGCCAAGGGGGGCCAGGGGGCATGAACACTGAAGCTTTCTTT. This gives the protein CASSQGGPGGMNTEAFF.

A few counts support this clonotype. This rearrangement joins TRBV14 to TRBJ1-1; weak D call: TRBD1 (6 bases). CDR3 length: 12 residues. Per germline, CDR1 SGHDN and CDR2 FVKESK. V lost 5 bases and J lost 5, with 9 bases in between. The CDR3 here is CASSYGQTEAFF. In DNA, the CDR3 is TGTGCCAGCAGCTACGGACAGACTGAAGCTTTCTTT.

This clonotype was seen a handful of times. The rearrangement joins TRBV20-1 to TRBJ2-7; 7 bases fit TRBD1. V dropped 3 bases and J dropped 3; count of bases not matched to a gene: 8. The CDR3 is 14 residues long. From germline, CDR1 is DFQATT and CDR2 SNEGSKA (reference sequence). CDR3 residues: CSASVQGHRYEQYF. CDR3 coding DNA: TGCAGTGCTAGTGTACAGGGGCACCGCTACGAGCAGTACTTC.

The chain couples TRBV29-1 to TRBJ2-7; 8 bases agree with TRBD2. Germline trimming cut 4 bases from V and 2 bases from J; bases unmatched to any gene: 16. The CDR3 contains 17 residues. Germline values: CDR1 SQVTM, CDR2 ANQGSEA. This CDR3 is CSVGLRTSTYPPYEQYF. CDR3 bases: TGCAGCGTTGGATTAAGGACTAGCACATACCCCCCCTACGAGCAGTACTTC.

This clonotype was picked up many times. The chain is built from TRBV2 and TRBJ2-3; 9 bases match TRBD2. Germline CDR1 is SNHLY and CDR2 is FYNNEI. The CDR3 extends over 16 amino acids. V lost 6 bases to trimming and J lost 2 bases; unmatched junction nucleotides: 9. The CDR3 DNA sequence: TGTGCCAGCAGACTCGGGACTAGCAGTAACACAGATACGCAGTATTTT. Translation: CASRLGTSSNTDTQYF.

This clonotype was picked up a small number of times. This may be a read error, as it is one base from a much larger clone. V gene TRBV5-1 combines with J gene TRBJ2-7, with 7 nucleotides matching TRBD1. The J call may be incorrect, as the DNA end agrees better with TRBJ2-5. CDR1 SGHRS and CDR2 YFSETQ come from the germline V gene. This CDR3 has 15 residues. The CDR3 loop reads CACSLVPGGQETQYF. The CDR3 DNA follows: TGCGCCTGCAGCTTGGTTCCAGGGGGACAAGAGACCCAGTACTTC.

The genes are TRBV9 and TRBJ2-3; 8 bases align to TRBD1. Germline CDR1 SGDLS, CDR2 YYNGEE. The CDR3 has 16 amino acids. V was pared by 3 bases and J by 6 bases, with 12 bases of the junction left unmatched. This CDR3 reads CASSASLRGQWDTQYF. The DNA of the CDR3 is TGTGCCAGCAGCGCGAGTCTCAGGGGGCAATGGGATACGCAGTATTTT.